These 9 T cell receptor beta chains share one sample of origin, sequenced in a study of T-cell memory formation after mild COVID-19. One entry per CDR3 protein results from TCRdb running MiXCR on the 5' RACE reads. The sample consists of nearly 350,000 distinct CDR3 sequences, roughly 13% of them appearing once. Sequenced material: PBMCs or a T cell subset sorted from them (not recorded which). All receptors come from a young man who had mild COVID-19 (a few samples of this study predate the infection). Cell type and time point are not known.

In its sample, this clonotype was seen a few times. The V and J genes are TRBV7-7 and TRBJ2-3; 9 positions match TRBD1. The trim removed 5 bases at V and 6 bases at J, leaving 6 bases unmatched. The CDR3 totals 14 residues. Germline lookup yields CDR1 SSHAT and CDR2 FNYEAQ (reference sequence). The CDR3 DNA reads TGTGCCAGCAGCGCGGGACAGGGTGTGGATACGCAGTATTTT. Its protein product is CASSAGQGVDTQYF.

This clonotype was observed at least ten times. V usage is TRBV6-2 or TRBV6-3 and J usage is TRBJ2-7; D is unresolved. This CDR3 spans 10 amino acids. V was trimmed by 8 bases and J by 4 bases, leaving 6 bases between them. CDR1 and CDR2 (germline): MNHEY, SVGEGT. CDR3 amino acids: CASGRYEQYF. The CDR3 region has the DNA TGTGCCAGCGGACGGTACGAGCAGTACTTC.

This clonotype was seen at least ten times. Here the CDR3 DNA reads TGTGCCACCTCTGGACGGGACTCTGGGGCCAACGTCCTGACTTTC. The encoded protein is CATSGRDSGANVLTF. V usage is TRBV28 and J usage is TRBJ2-6; weak D call: TRBD2 (5 bases). Germline V gene lookup returns CDR1 MDHEN and CDR2 SYDVKM. The CDR3 length is 15 residues. Trimming pared 10 bases from V and 0 bases from J, leaving 13 bases between.

V is TRBV5-1 and J is TRBJ2-5; 10 bases fit TRBD1. V dropped 4 bases and J dropped 5; count of bases not matched to a gene: 5. The CDR3 consists of 14 residues. Germline V gene sequence: CDR1 SGHRS, CDR2 YFSETQ. CDR3 region: CASSRDRGTETQYF. The CDR3 nucleotides read TGCGCCAGCAGCCGGGACAGGGGAACGGAGACCCAGTACTTC.

The V gene is TRBV6-6, the J gene TRBJ1-1; unclear D gene. There are 13 residues in the CDR3. The germline V gene has CDR1 MNHNY and CDR2 SVGAGI (reference sequence). V gave up 9 bases and J gave up 4 bases, with 15 bases separating them. This CDR3 reads CASAVGVGTEAFF. Written as DNA, the CDR3 is TGTGCCAGTGCTGTTGGGGTCGGCACTGAAGCTTTCTTT.

The chain is built from TRBV20-1 and TRBJ1-2; a possible D gene is TRBD1 (6 bases). The CDR3 runs to 13 residues. From germline, CDR1 is DFQATT and CDR2 SNEGSKA (reference sequence). The V end lost 4 bases, the J end lost 3 bases, and 12 bases lay between the germline ends. CDR3 loop: CSAIEDRYYGYTF. DNA of the CDR3: TGCAGTGCTATCGAGGACAGATACTATGGCTACACCTTC.

This clonotype was seen a handful of times. This sequence joins TRBV7-9 and TRBJ2-5, with 14 bases identical to TRBD2. V shed 2 bases and J 5 bases; nucleotides not matched to a gene: 10. The CDR3 sequence is 18 residues long. The V gene's germline CDR1 is SEHNR and CDR2 FQNEAQ (reference sequence). The CDR3 loop reads CASSLPRGLAGAGETQYF. CDR3 nucleotides: TGTGCCAGCAGCTTACCCCGGGGACTAGCGGGGGCCGGGGAGACCCAGTACTTC.

The chain couples TRBV7-2 to TRBJ2-3, with a weak D call TRBD1 (6 bases). This CDR3 comprises 14 residues. V lost 8 bases, J lost 2 bases, and 14 bases lay in between. Germline-derived CDR1 and CDR2 are SGHTA and FQGNSA. The CDR3 bases are TGTGCCAGCGGAAGAGACAGGACCACAGATACGCAGTATTTT. Its protein is CASGRDRTTDTQYF.

This clonotype was recorded at least ten times. The chain recombines TRBV7-9 with TRBJ2-1; D not resolved. The V gene's germline CDR1 is SEHNR and CDR2 FQNEAQ (reference sequence). Trimming removed 1 base at V and 10 bases at J, with 5 bases between. The CDR3 spans 11 residues. CDR3 loop: CASSLGREQFF. For the CDR3, the DNA is TGTGCCAGCAGCTTAGGACGGGAGCAGTTCTTC.